This TCR beta chain was identified during a study of blood T cell repertoires in COVID-19. The V and J ends lost 0 bases and 4 bases respectively, with 24 bases between them. CDR3 length: 19 residues. The germline CDR1 and CDR2 sequences are MNHEY and SMNVEV (reference sequence). TCRdb's copy holds only in-frame clones and misses some; the assay was immunoSEQ multiplex PCR. The sample holds 390,000 or so clones, just under 90% seen once. This clone has just one count. The participants were between roughly 18 and 100 years old and came from roughly 25 US areas. The material sequenced was PBMCs or T cells enriched from blood (not recorded which). The rearrangement uses TRBV27 and TRBJ1-2; D ambiguous. The sequence was collected from a woman between 50 and 59 years old who had recovered from COVID-19. The CDR3 region is CASSLSTTSRQRTPYGYTF. In DNA form, the CDR3 reads TGTGCCAGCAGTTTATCCACGACAAGCCGGCAGCGGACCCCCTATGGCTACACCTTC.